The sequence of this T cell receptor beta chain was determined in a study of somatic mutations in cytotoxic T cells in rheumatoid arthritis. This CDR3 contains 17 residues. Germline values: CDR1 MRHNA, CDR2 SNTAGT. Germline trimming cut 6 bases from V and 2 bases from J; bases unmatched to any gene: 12. Original methodology: Seldom did patient CD8+ clones exceeding 1% match published virus-specific TCRB sequences. Libraries were prepared by immunoSEQ multiplex PCR; TCRdb keeps only in-frame clonotypes and omits some of them. For V, J and clone size, that table is used; D and trimming come from the DNA. The sample lists around 13,000 clones, more than 65% occurring once.

This rearrangement joins TRBV6-4 to TRBJ2-1; 8 bases match TRBD2. The receptor was isolated from an adult with rheumatoid arthritis. Sequencing input: CD8+ T cells sorted from blood. The DNA of the CDR3 is TGTGCCAGCAGGAAAACACTAGCGGAGGGAGCCTACAATGAGCAGTTCTTC. Its translation: CASRKTLAEGAYNEQFF.